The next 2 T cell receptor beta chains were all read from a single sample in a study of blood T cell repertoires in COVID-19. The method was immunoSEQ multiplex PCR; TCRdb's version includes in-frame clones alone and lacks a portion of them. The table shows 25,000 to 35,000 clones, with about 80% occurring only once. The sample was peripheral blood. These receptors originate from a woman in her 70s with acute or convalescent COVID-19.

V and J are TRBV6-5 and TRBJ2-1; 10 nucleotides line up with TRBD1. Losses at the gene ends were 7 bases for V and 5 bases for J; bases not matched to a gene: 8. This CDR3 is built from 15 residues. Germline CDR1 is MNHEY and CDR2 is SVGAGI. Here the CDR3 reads CASTKVGQGDNEQFF. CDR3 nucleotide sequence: TGTGCCAGCACCAAGGTAGGACAGGGGGACAATGAGCAGTTCTTC.

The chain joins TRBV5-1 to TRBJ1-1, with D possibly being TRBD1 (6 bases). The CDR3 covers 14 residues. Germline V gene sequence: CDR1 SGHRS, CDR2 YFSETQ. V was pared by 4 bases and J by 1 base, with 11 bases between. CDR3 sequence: CASSEQGGNTEAFF. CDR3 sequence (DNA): TGCGCCAGCAGCGAACAGGGCGGGAACACTGAAGCTTTCTTT.